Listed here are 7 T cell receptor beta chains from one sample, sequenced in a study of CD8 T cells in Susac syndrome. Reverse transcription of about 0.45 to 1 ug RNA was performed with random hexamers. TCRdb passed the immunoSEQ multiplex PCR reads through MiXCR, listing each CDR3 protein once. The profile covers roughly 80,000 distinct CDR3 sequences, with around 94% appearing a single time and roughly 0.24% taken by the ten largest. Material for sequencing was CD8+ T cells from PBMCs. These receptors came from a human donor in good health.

CDR3 sequence (DNA): TGCGCCAGCGGAACCGGGACAGGGTTTGGCACTGAAGCTTTCTTT. Amino acids: CASGTGTGFGTEAFF. The J gene is TRBJ1-1, the V gene TRBV5-1; TRBD1 matches at 9 bases. The CDR3 totals 15 residues. The V gene's germline CDR1 is SGHRS and CDR2 YFSETQ. Trimming cost V 7 bases and J 4 bases; bases outside gene matches: 11.

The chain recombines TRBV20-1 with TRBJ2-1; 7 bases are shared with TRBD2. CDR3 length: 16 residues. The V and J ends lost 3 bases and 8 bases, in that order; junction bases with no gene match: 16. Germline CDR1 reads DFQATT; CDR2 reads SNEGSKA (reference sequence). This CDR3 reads CSARGTEAGGIDEQFF. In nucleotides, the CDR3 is TGCAGTGCTAGGGGCACCGAGGCCGGGGGGATCGATGAGCAGTTCTTC.

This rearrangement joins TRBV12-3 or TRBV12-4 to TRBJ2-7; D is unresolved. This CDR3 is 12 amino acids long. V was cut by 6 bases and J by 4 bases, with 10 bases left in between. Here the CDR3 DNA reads TGTGCCAGCAGCCCTCTGGAGTACGAGCAGTACTTC. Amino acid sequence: CASSPLEYEQYF.

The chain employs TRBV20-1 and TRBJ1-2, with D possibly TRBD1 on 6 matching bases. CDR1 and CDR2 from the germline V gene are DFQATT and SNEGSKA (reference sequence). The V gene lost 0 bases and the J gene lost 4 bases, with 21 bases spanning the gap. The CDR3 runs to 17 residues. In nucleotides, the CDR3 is TGCAGTGCTAGAGACTCCACGTCGGGAGGGGGTATCTATGGCTACACCTTC. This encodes CSARDSTSGGGIYGYTF.

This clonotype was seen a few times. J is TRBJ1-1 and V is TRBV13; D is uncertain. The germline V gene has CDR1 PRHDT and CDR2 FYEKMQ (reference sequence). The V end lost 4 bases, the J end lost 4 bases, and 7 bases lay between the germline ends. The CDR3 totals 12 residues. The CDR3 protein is CASSSMGTEAFF. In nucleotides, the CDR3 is TGTGCCAGCAGCTCCATGGGCACTGAAGCTTTCTTT.

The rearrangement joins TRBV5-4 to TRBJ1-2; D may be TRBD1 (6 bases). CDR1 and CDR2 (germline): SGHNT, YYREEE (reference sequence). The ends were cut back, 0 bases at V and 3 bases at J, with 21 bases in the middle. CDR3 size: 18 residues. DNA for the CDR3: TGTGCCAGCAGCTTGGGAGCAGGTACCAGGGGTAGTGACTATGGCTACACCTTC. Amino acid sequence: CASSLGAGTRGSDYGYTF.

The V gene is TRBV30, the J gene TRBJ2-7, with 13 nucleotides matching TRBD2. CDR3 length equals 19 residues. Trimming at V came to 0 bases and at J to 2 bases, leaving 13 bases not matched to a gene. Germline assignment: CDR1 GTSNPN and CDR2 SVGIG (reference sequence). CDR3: CAWSVRWGLAGLKPYEQYV. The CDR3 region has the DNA TGTGCCTGGAGTGTTCGATGGGGACTAGCGGGATTAAAGCCCTACGAGCAGTACGTC.